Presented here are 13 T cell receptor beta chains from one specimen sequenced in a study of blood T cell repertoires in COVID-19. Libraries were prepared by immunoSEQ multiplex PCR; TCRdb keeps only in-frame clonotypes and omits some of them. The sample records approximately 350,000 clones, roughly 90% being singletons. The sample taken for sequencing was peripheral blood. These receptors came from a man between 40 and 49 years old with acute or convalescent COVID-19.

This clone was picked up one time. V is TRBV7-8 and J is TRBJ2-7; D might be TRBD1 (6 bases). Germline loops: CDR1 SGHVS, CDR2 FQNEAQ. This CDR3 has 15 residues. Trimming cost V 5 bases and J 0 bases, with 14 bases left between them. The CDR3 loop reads CASSPLNRASYEQYF. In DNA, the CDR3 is TGTGCCAGCAGCCCACTAAACAGGGCCTCCTACGAGCAGTACTTC.

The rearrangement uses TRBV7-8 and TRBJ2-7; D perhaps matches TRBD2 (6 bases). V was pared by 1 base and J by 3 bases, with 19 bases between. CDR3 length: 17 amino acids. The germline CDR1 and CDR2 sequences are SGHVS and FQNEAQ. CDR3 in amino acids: CASSLGYAPRGIYEQYF. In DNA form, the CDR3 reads TGTGCCAGCAGCTTAGGCTACGCCCCGCGGGGTATCTACGAGCAGTACTTC.

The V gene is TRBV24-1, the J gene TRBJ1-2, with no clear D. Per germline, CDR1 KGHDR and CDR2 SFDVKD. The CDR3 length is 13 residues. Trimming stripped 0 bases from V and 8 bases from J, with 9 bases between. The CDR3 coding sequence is TGTGCCACCAGTGATTTGCCTGGGCTGGGCTACACCTTC. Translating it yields CATSDLPGLGYTF.

CDR3 nucleotides: TGTGCCACCAGGGACTCCTTGTTAAACACCATATATTTT. This gives the protein CATRDSLLNTIYF. V usage is TRBV6-4 and J usage is TRBJ1-3; tentative D call: TRBD1 (5 bases). CDR1 and CDR2 from the germline V gene are MRHNA and SNTAGT. The CDR3 totals 13 residues. Trimming took 10 bases from V and 6 from J, leaving 16 bases between them.

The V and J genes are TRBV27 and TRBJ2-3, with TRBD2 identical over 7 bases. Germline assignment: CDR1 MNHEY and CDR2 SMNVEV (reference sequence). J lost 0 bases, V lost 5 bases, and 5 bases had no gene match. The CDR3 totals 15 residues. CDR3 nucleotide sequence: TGTGCCAGCAGTGCCGCGGGGGTAAGCACAGATACGCAGTATTTT. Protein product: CASSAAGVSTDTQYF.

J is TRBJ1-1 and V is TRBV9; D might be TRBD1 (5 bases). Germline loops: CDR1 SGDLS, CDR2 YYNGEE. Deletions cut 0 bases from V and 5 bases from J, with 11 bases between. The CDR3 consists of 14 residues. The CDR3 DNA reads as TGTGCCAGCAGCGTAGACTATAGGGGAACTGAAGCTTTCTTT. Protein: CASSVDYRGTEAFF.

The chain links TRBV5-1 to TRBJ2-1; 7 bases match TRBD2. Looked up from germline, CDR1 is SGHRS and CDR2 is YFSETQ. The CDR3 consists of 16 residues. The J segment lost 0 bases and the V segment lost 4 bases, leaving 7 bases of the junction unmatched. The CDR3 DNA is TGCGCCAGCAGCGTGGCCGAGCGGGGCTCCTACAATGAGCAGTTCTTC. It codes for CASSVAERGSYNEQFF.

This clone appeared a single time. CDR3 sequence: CATSREIRGQGARTEAFF. In DNA, the CDR3 is TGTGCCACCAGCAGAGAGATTCGGGGACAGGGGGCGAGAACTGAAGCTTTCTTT. The rearrangement uses TRBV15 and TRBJ1-1; 12 nucleotides match TRBD1. V was pared by 0 bases and J by 5 bases, with 10 bases of the junction left unmatched. This CDR3 has 18 amino acids. CDR1 is LNHNV and CDR2 is YYDKDF in the germline V gene (reference sequence). Drawing the rest from reference TRBV15 and TRBJ1-1, the complete variable domain is DAMVIQNPRYQVTQFGKPVTLSCSQTLNHNVMYWYQQKSSQAPKLLFHYYDKDFNNEADTPDNFQSRRPNTSFCFLDIRSPGLGDTAMYLCATSREIRGQGARTEAFFGQGTRLTVV.

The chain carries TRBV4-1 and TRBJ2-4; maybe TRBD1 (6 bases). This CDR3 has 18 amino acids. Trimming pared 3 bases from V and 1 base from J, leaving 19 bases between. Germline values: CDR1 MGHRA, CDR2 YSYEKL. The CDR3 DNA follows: TGCGCCAGCAGCCAGAGGGGGTCCCGCGGTTGGGCCAAAAACATTCAGTACTTC. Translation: CASSQRGSRGWAKNIQYF.

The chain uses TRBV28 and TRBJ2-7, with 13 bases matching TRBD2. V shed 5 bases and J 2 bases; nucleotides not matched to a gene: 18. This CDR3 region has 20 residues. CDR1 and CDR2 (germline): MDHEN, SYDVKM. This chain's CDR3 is CASSLPRLAGGQPLTYEQYF. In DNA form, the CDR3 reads TGTGCCAGCAGTCTACCCCGACTAGCGGGAGGTCAGCCTTTGACCTACGAGCAGTACTTC. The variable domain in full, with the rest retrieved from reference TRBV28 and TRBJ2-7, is DVKVTQSSRYLVKRTGEKVFLECVQDMDHENMFWYRQDPGLGLRLIYFSYDVKMKEKGDIPEGYSVSREKKERFSLILESASTNQTSMYLCASSLPRLAGGQPLTYEQYFGPGTRLTVT.

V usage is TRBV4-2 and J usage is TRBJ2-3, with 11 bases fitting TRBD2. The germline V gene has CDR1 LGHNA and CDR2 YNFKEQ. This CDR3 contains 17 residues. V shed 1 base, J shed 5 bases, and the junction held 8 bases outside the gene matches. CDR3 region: CASSQVVAGGTGDTQYF. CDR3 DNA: TGTGCCAGCAGCCAAGTGGTAGCGGGGGGGACGGGAGATACGCAGTATTTT.

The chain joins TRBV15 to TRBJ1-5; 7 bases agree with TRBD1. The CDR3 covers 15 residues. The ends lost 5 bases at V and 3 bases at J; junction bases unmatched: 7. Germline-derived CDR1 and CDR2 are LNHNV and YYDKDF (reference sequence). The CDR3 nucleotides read TGTGCCACCAGCTTACCGGACAGGCCCAATCAGCCCCAGCATTTT. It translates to CATSLPDRPNQPQHF.

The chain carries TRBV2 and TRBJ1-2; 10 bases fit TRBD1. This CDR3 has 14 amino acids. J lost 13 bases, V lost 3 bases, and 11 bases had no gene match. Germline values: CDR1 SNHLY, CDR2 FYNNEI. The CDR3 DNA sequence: TGTGCCAGCAGTGACGGGACAGGGGCTGGGAGTTGCACCTTC. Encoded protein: CASSDGTGAGSCTF.